This TCR beta chain stems from a study of blood T cell repertoires in COVID-19. There are 15 residues in the CDR3. Trimming shortened V by 0 bases and J by 5 bases, and 14 bases separated the two germline ends. Germline CDR1 reads SGHDT; CDR2 reads YYEEEE. Generated by immunoSEQ multiplex PCR, the TCRdb table keeps only in-frame clones and is missing some. This table has 200,000 to 250,000 clones, 88% appearing once. The chain carries TRBV5-6 and TRBJ1-2, with a possible D match to TRBD1 (5 bases). The sequenced sample was peripheral blood. The sequence came from a woman aged 25 to 45 with COVID-19, enrolled during active disease. CDR3 in DNA: TGTGCCAGCAGCTTGGAGGGCATTAAGGGGTATGGCTACACCTTC. It yields the protein CASSLEGIKGYGYTF.